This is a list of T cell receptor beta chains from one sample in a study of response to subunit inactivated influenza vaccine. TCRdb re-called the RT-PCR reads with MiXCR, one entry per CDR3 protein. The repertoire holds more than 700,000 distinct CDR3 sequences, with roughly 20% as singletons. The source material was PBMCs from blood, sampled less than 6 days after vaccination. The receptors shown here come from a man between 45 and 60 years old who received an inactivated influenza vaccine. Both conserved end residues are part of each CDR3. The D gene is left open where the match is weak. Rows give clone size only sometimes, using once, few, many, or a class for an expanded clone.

CDR3 DNA: TGTGCCCTCACTGCGGGGGTGTACAATGAGCAGTTCTTC; CDR3 protein: CALTAGVYNEQFF; J gene: TRBJ2-1; D gene: TRBD2; clone size: .; V gene: TRBV30
CDR3 DNA: TGTGCCAGCAGCAGCTTGACAGGGCGAAACTACGAGCAGTACTTC; CDR3 protein: CASSSLTGRNYEQYF; J gene: TRBJ2-7; D gene: TRBD1; clone size: .; V gene: TRBV12-3/TRBV12-4
CDR3 DNA: TGTGCCAGCAGCTTAGTGGGGGGCGCGAGCACTGAAGCTTTCTTT; CDR3 protein: CASSLVGGASTEAFF; J gene: TRBJ1-1; D gene: .; clone size: .; V gene: TRBV7-2
CDR3 DNA: TGCAGCGGAGATGGGACAGATACTAATTACGAGCGAGACTTC; CDR3 protein: CSGDGTDTNYERDF; J gene: TRBJ2-7; D gene: TRBD1; clone size: once; V gene: TRBV29-1
CDR3 DNA: TGTGCCAGCAGTGAATCCGGGGGGCGGAACACCGGGGAGCTGTTTTTT; CDR3 protein: CASSESGGRNTGELFF; J gene: TRBJ2-2; D gene: .; clone size: .; V gene: TRBV6-1
CDR3 DNA: TGTGCCAGCAGTTTAGCCGGGACTAGCGGGAATGAGCAGTTCTTC; CDR3 protein: CASSLAGTSGNEQFF; J gene: TRBJ2-1; D gene: TRBD2; clone size: few; V gene: TRBV28
CDR3 DNA: TGCGCCAGCAGCTTCGACCCGACTAGCGGGGTCACAGATACGCAGTATTTT; CDR3 protein: CASSFDPTSGVTDTQYF; J gene: TRBJ2-3; D gene: TRBD2; clone size: .; V gene: TRBV5-1
CDR3 DNA: TGCAGTGCTAGAGATCGAATACTGAACACTGAAGCTTTCTTT; CDR3 protein: CSARDRILNTEAFF; J gene: TRBJ1-1; D gene: .; clone size: many; V gene: TRBV20-1
CDR3 DNA: TGTGCCAGCAGCCAAGACCAGGGAATATCGAGAAAACTGTTTTTT; CDR3 protein: CASSQDQGISRKLFF; J gene: TRBJ1-4; D gene: .; clone size: few; V gene: TRBV4-2
CDR3 DNA: TGTGCCAGCAGCCCAAGACAGGCGAACTATGGCTACACCTTC; CDR3 protein: CASSPRQANYGYTF; J gene: TRBJ1-2; D gene: .; clone size: .; V gene: TRBV12-3/TRBV12-4
CDR3 DNA: TGCAGTGGACTTTTAGTCGGAGAGACCCAGTACTTC; CDR3 protein: CSGLLVGETQYF; J gene: TRBJ2-5; D gene: .; clone size: few; V gene: TRBV20-1
CDR3 DNA: TGCAGTGCTAGAGATCGCGTAGGCGGGGAGACCCAGTACTTC; CDR3 protein: CSARDRVGGETQYF; J gene: TRBJ2-5; D gene: .; clone size: many; V gene: TRBV20-1
CDR3 DNA: TGTGCCAGCAGTGACGCCGGGCAGGGCGGTAATGAAAAACTGTTTTTT; CDR3 protein: CASSDAGQGGNEKLFF; J gene: TRBJ1-4; D gene: .; clone size: few; V gene: TRBV12-3/TRBV12-4
CDR3 DNA: TGTGCCAGCAGTCCCGGGGTCCATCCCTACGAGCAGTACTTC; CDR3 protein: CASSPGVHPYEQYF; J gene: TRBJ2-7; D gene: .; clone size: few; V gene: TRBV27
CDR3 DNA: TGCGCCAGCAGCCCGCAGACTAGTACCTACGAGCAGTACTTC; CDR3 protein: CASSPQTSTYEQYF; J gene: TRBJ2-7; D gene: .; clone size: many; V gene: TRBV5-1
CDR3 DNA: TGTGTCAGCGTTTCTGGACGCAATGAGCAGTTCTTC; CDR3 protein: CVSVSGRNEQFF; J gene: TRBJ2-1; D gene: .; clone size: .; V gene: TRBV6-2/TRBV6-3
CDR3 DNA: TGTGCCAGCAGTTTAGGGGGGCCGGGACACTTGGGCGAGCAGTACTTC; CDR3 protein: CASSLGGPGHLGEQYF; J gene: TRBJ2-7; D gene: .; clone size: many; V gene: TRBV12-3/TRBV12-4
CDR3 DNA: TGTGCCAGCAGCCACGTCGGTGTGGATGAGCAGTTCTTC; CDR3 protein: CASSHVGVDEQFF; J gene: TRBJ2-1; D gene: .; clone size: once; V gene: TRBV11-2
CDR3 DNA: TGCAGTGCTAGAGATATCAAAGGGACAGGCAATCAGCCCCAGCATTTT; CDR3 protein: CSARDIKGTGNQPQHF; J gene: TRBJ1-5; D gene: TRBD1; clone size: few; V gene: TRBV20-1
CDR3 DNA: TGTGCCAGCAGTTTATTGGGGACAGGGTTTGGCTACACCTTC; CDR3 protein: CASSLLGTGFGYTF; J gene: TRBJ1-2; D gene: TRBD1; clone size: many; V gene: TRBV27
CDR3 DNA: TGTGCCAGCAGTTCCCCCTCTTACTTGGCTACGCAGTATTTT; CDR3 protein: CASSSPSYLATQYF; J gene: TRBJ2-3; D gene: .; clone size: .; V gene: TRBV6-5
CDR3 DNA: TGCAGTGCTAGAGGACAGGCCAGGTTCTACGAGCAGTACTTC; CDR3 protein: CSARGQARFYEQYF; J gene: TRBJ2-7; D gene: .; clone size: .; V gene: TRBV20-1
CDR3 DNA: TGTGCCATCAGTGCGGAGGGACTAGCGGGAGGGGGTGAGCAGTTCTTC; CDR3 protein: CAISAEGLAGGGEQFF; J gene: TRBJ2-1; D gene: TRBD2; clone size: few; V gene: TRBV10-3
CDR3 DNA: TGCAGTGCTACGTGGCTAGCGGGGTTCAATGAGCAGTTCTTC; CDR3 protein: CSATWLAGFNEQFF; J gene: TRBJ2-1; D gene: TRBD2; clone size: .; V gene: TRBV20-1
CDR3 DNA: TGTGCCAGCAGTTACAACAGGTGGGGGGTTAATCAGCCCCAGCATTTT; CDR3 protein: CASSYNRWGVNQPQHF; J gene: TRBJ1-5; D gene: .; clone size: .; V gene: TRBV6-5
CDR3 DNA: TGTGCCAGCAGTTTGAACAGGGCCGGCGGGGAGCTGTTTTTT; CDR3 protein: CASSLNRAGGELFF; J gene: TRBJ2-2; D gene: .; clone size: .; V gene: TRBV12-3/TRBV12-4
CDR3 DNA: TGTGCCAGCGGGCGAGGGCGCGAAGAGACCCAGTACTTC; CDR3 protein: CASGRGREETQYF; J gene: TRBJ2-5; D gene: .; clone size: .; V gene: TRBV7-2
CDR3 DNA: TGCAGCGTTGGTGGCAATGAGCAGTTCTTC; CDR3 protein: CSVGGNEQFF; J gene: TRBJ2-1; D gene: .; clone size: .; V gene: TRBV29-1
CDR3 DNA: TGTGCCAGCAGCTTAGGCGGAGGGGAGCACTATGGCTACACCTTC; CDR3 protein: CASSLGGGEHYGYTF; J gene: TRBJ1-2; D gene: .; clone size: many; V gene: TRBV7-9
CDR3 DNA: TGCGCCAGCAGCCCATCAGGGACTAGCGGGGGGCCGGGTAATGAGCAGTTCTTC; CDR3 protein: CASSPSGTSGGPGNEQFF; J gene: TRBJ2-1; D gene: TRBD2; clone size: .; V gene: TRBV5-1
CDR3 DNA: TGTGCCAGCAGTTTAGCTGGGGTTCAGCCCCAGCATTTT; CDR3 protein: CASSLAGVQPQHF; J gene: TRBJ1-5; D gene: .; clone size: .; V gene: TRBV12-3/TRBV12-4
CDR3 DNA: TGTGCCAGCAGTTTAACGTTGCTAGCGGCTAAGCCCGACGCAAACACCGGGGAGCTGTTTTTT; CDR3 protein: CASSLTLLAAKPDANTGELFF; J gene: TRBJ2-2; D gene: TRBD2; clone size: .; V gene: TRBV28
CDR3 DNA: TGTGCCAGCAGTGCCTTAAGATGGGAGAGGGCTACGCAGTATTTT; CDR3 protein: CASSALRWERATQYF; J gene: TRBJ2-3; D gene: .; clone size: few; V gene: TRBV6-1
CDR3 DNA: TGTGCCAGCAGCGAGTACCTCATTCTTAAGGATTCACCCCTCCACTTT; CDR3 protein: CASSEYLILKDSPLHF; J gene: TRBJ1-6; D gene: .; clone size: .; V gene: TRBV7-2
CDR3 DNA: TGCGCCAGCAGACTTAACAGGGATATTCAGTACTTC; CDR3 protein: CASRLNRDIQYF; J gene: TRBJ2-4; D gene: .; clone size: .; V gene: TRBV5-1
CDR3 DNA: TGTGCCAGCAGTTCCAGCCGCAGTGGATTATACAATGAGCAGTTCTTC; CDR3 protein: CASSSSRSGLYNEQFF; J gene: TRBJ2-1; D gene: .; clone size: few; V gene: TRBV6-5
CDR3 DNA: TGTGCCAGCAGAAAGAGGGGGGAAGGGGTCTCCTACAATGAGCAGTTCTTC; CDR3 protein: CASRKRGEGVSYNEQFF; J gene: TRBJ2-1; D gene: .; clone size: .; V gene: TRBV7-9
CDR3 DNA: TGTGCCAGCAGCTATAGAGGGACAGGGATCACCGGGGAGCTGTTTTTT; CDR3 protein: CASSYRGTGITGELFF; J gene: TRBJ2-2; D gene: TRBD1; clone size: few; V gene: TRBV7-9
CDR3 DNA: TGTGCCAGCAGTTTAGCGCTTGGGGCGTGGGACACCGGGGAGCTGTTTTTT; CDR3 protein: CASSLALGAWDTGELFF; J gene: TRBJ2-2; D gene: .; clone size: .; V gene: TRBV12-3/TRBV12-4
CDR3 DNA: TGTGCCAGCAGTCCCTGGACAGGGGGGCCTCACACTGAAGCTTTCTTT; CDR3 protein: CASSPWTGGPHTEAFF; J gene: TRBJ1-1; D gene: TRBD1; clone size: .; V gene: TRBV28
CDR3 DNA: TGTGCCAGCAGTGTTTCGACGGTGCCCACTAATGAAAAACTGTTTTTT; CDR3 protein: CASSVSTVPTNEKLFF; J gene: TRBJ1-4; D gene: .; clone size: .; V gene: TRBV25-1
CDR3 DNA: TGCGCCAGCAGCCAAGTTGCCGGGCAGAACACCGGGGAGCTGTTTTTT; CDR3 protein: CASSQVAGQNTGELFF; J gene: TRBJ2-2; D gene: .; clone size: few; V gene: TRBV4-3
CDR3 DNA: TGCAGCGTCGCCCAGGGACAGAACTATGGCTACACCTTC; CDR3 protein: CSVAQGQNYGYTF; J gene: TRBJ1-2; D gene: TRBD1; clone size: .; V gene: TRBV29-1
CDR3 DNA: TGTGCCAGCAGTTATGTGGGATATGGCTACACCTTC; CDR3 protein: CASSYVGYGYTF; J gene: TRBJ1-2; D gene: .; clone size: .; V gene: TRBV6-5
CDR3 DNA: TGCAGCGTCGTCGGGGGCAACTCTGGGGCCAACGTCCTGACTTTC; CDR3 protein: CSVVGGNSGANVLTF; J gene: TRBJ2-6; D gene: .; clone size: few; V gene: TRBV29-1
CDR3 DNA: TGCGCCAGCAGCCAATATGAGGGACAGGGCCCTGGAAACACCATATATTTT; CDR3 protein: CASSQYEGQGPGNTIYF; J gene: TRBJ1-3; D gene: TRBD1; clone size: .; V gene: TRBV4-3
CDR3 DNA: TGCGCCAGCAGCCAAGATCCCCTACCGGGACTAGCGGGCGAGCAGTACTTC; CDR3 protein: CASSQDPLPGLAGEQYF; J gene: TRBJ2-7; D gene: TRBD2; clone size: .; V gene: TRBV4-3
CDR3 DNA: TGTGCCAGCAGTTTTAGGTGGACCGGGGAGCTGTTTTTT; CDR3 protein: CASSFRWTGELFF; J gene: TRBJ2-2; D gene: .; clone size: .; V gene: TRBV28
CDR3 DNA: TGTGCCAGCAGCTTGTCTTCCAGCGTTACAGATACGCAGTATTTT; CDR3 protein: CASSLSSSVTDTQYF; J gene: TRBJ2-3; D gene: .; clone size: .; V gene: TRBV5-6
CDR3 DNA: TGTGCCAGCAGTTTTAGGGACTCCTACGAGCAGTACTTC; CDR3 protein: CASSFRDSYEQYF; J gene: TRBJ2-7; D gene: .; clone size: many; V gene: TRBV5-1
CDR3 DNA: TGTGCCAGCAGCCCCGGGCCCCGCGGGGCAAACGAGCAGTACTTC; CDR3 protein: CASSPGPRGANEQYF; J gene: TRBJ2-7; D gene: .; clone size: few; V gene: TRBV7-7
CDR3 DNA: TGTGCCAGCAGCGCAGGGACAGGGGGCATGAGGAACACTGAAGCTTTCTTT; CDR3 protein: CASSAGTGGMRNTEAFF; J gene: TRBJ1-1; D gene: TRBD1; clone size: .; V gene: TRBV9
CDR3 DNA: TGCAGCGTTCATCAGGGCACTGAAGCTTTCTTT; CDR3 protein: CSVHQGTEAFF; J gene: TRBJ1-1; D gene: .; clone size: .; V gene: TRBV29-1
CDR3 DNA: TGCGCCAGCAGCCTCTTGTTTGGGGGATCTGAAGCTTTCTTT; CDR3 protein: CASSLLFGGSEAFF; J gene: TRBJ1-1; D gene: .; clone size: .; V gene: TRBV4-3
CDR3 DNA: TGTGCCAGCAGCGGTGGGATGGGGAACACTGAAGCTTTCTTT; CDR3 protein: CASSGGMGNTEAFF; J gene: TRBJ1-1; D gene: .; clone size: .; V gene: TRBV11-2
CDR3 DNA: TGTGCCAGCAGCCTCCGGGACACGGGGAACACTGAAGCTTTCTTT; CDR3 protein: CASSLRDTGNTEAFF; J gene: TRBJ1-1; D gene: .; clone size: .; V gene: TRBV3-1
CDR3 DNA: TGCGCCAGCAGTGAGCGCACCGGGGAGCTGTTTTTT; CDR3 protein: CASSERTGELFF; J gene: TRBJ2-2; D gene: .; clone size: .; V gene: TRBV10-2
CDR3 DNA: TGTGCCAGCAGTTTTGGGCAGTATTACAATGAGCAGTTCTTC; CDR3 protein: CASSFGQYYNEQFF; J gene: TRBJ2-1; D gene: .; clone size: .; V gene: TRBV12-3/TRBV12-4
CDR3 DNA: TGTGCCAGCAGCAGGAAGACAGGGGGCGGTGAAGCTTTCTTT; CDR3 protein: CASSRKTGGGEAFF; J gene: TRBJ1-1; D gene: TRBD1; clone size: few; V gene: TRBV7-8
CDR3 DNA: TGTGCCAGCAGCCAAGAGAGATCCGATCTGGGCTACACCTTC; CDR3 protein: CASSQERSDLGYTF; J gene: TRBJ1-2; D gene: .; clone size: .; V gene: TRBV14